A selection of T cell receptor beta chains follows, all from one sample in a study of glioma-infiltrating T cells. Using its own MiXCR run on the multiplex PCR reads, TCRdb lists one record per CDR3 protein. Of 300,000 to 450,000 distinct CDR3 sequences in the sample, around 45% were seen once. Source material: glioma tissue, nonneoplastic brain tissue, or PBMCs (not recorded which). These receptors were obtained from a human donor with low-grade glioma or glioblastoma, undergoing nonglioma brain surgery, or in good health (not recorded which). Each CDR3 is given with its conserved first and last residue. A D gene is named only where the DNA matches it firmly. Size is omitted from some rows. Given values are once, few, many or a class for expanded clones.

CSGRQETQYF . many TRBV20-1
CASSYSLTDTDTQYF . . TRBV6-2/TRBV6-3
CASSQEGSVMGLSSYNEQFF . many TRBV4-2
CASSPGNEKLFF . many TRBV6-2/TRBV6-3
CASSPDGNEQFF . . TRBV18
CASSQVGGTSGNNEQFF TRBD2 . TRBV4-1
CASSHLLGQGITDTQYF TRBD1 . TRBV4-3
CASTRGGSTYEQYF TRBD2 many TRBV27
CASSPGTGTSGANVLTF TRBD1 once TRBV2
CASSLSGQSSYEQYF . . TRBV7-2
CASGSPPASGGVGNEQFF TRBD2 . TRBV5-1
CASSESKDSQPQHF . many TRBV2
CATSRGGVTGEQFF TRBD2 many TRBV15
CTSSKDGYSPLHF . . TRBV5-1
CSARDGRGHEQYF TRBD2 . TRBV20-1
CSARDQENYGYTF . few TRBV20-1
CASSLDWAARLTYTQYF . . TRBV11-2
CASSPGHSNTGELFF . . TRBV7-9
CASSLAAGTGTDTKYF TRBD1 . TRBV7-9
CASSFVGPYNEQFF . few TRBV7-2
CASRHRGSFYGYTF TRBD1 hyperexpanded TRBV28
CASGTPEVPQETQYF . few TRBV12-3/TRBV12-4
CASSSSVVQADFF . . TRBV11-2
CASSPQRRGYNEQFF . few TRBV7-3
CASSSDGLAEQFF TRBD2 . TRBV7-2
CASRGAPKAAGELFF . once TRBV19
CSARDPRAGGGIQETQYF TRBD2 . TRBV20-1
CASSLHHLHEQYF . . TRBV5-1
CSAPSGGNTGELFF TRBD2 . TRBV20-1
CAISEPGGEHEQFF TRBD2 . TRBV10-3
CASSPHRDSYGYTF TRBD1 many TRBV27
CASSLGGYCEAFF . few TRBV27
CASRYSDTQYF . . TRBV7-9
CASRTDRGGTEAFF TRBD1 many TRBV28
CASSGLNRYNEQFF . . TRBV19
CASSLLGLTGELFF . . TRBV12-3/TRBV12-4
CASTRDGANEKLFF . once TRBV11-1
CASSYGASYNEQFF . many TRBV5-6
CASIRDRSTGELFF TRBD1 many TRBV28
CASSLIGATYNEQFF . . TRBV14
CASSLWTSGRGEQFF TRBD2 many TRBV28
CASSDRRIQETQYF . . TRBV10-1
CSPGTPTDTQYF . . TRBV20-1
CASSGPGYEQYF . many TRBV27
CASSQIAGSSMGTHYF . . TRBV4-1
CAISESGAYTQYF . . TRBV10-3
CASSPPFLDMVRRTTEAFF . . TRBV18
CASSSLAGIGTDTQYF TRBD2 many TRBV27
CASSLGFDTQYF . few TRBV7-6
CASSKGARRDKYF . . TRBV27
CASSQIQPGTPQETQYF . many TRBV7-2
CSAIDRSGRETQYF TRBD2 . TRBV20-1
CSAPYWGDGLGNQPQHF . few TRBV20-1
CASSYRGSPLHF TRBD1 many TRBV6-1
CAISDRQPHPYTDTQYF . few TRBV10-3